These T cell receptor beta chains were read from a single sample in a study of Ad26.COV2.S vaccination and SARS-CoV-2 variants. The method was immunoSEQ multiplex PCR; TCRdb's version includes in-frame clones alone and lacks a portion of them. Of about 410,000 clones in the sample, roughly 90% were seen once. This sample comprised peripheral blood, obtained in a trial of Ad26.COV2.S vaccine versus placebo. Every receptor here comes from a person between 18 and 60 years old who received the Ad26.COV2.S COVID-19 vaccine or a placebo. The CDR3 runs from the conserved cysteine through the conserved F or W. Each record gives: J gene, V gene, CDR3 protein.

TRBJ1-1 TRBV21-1 CASSDRMSTEAFF
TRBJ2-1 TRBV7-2 CASSLGTAGGINNEQFF
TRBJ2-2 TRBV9 CASSPNRVQNTGELFF
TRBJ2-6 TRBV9 CASSSHSGANVLTF
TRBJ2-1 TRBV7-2 CASSFSPGFNNEQFF
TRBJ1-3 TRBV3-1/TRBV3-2 CASNRAGTGNTIYF
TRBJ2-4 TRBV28 CATHQRLAKNIQYF
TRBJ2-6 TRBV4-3 CASSQDRSSGANVLTF
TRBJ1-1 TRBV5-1 CASSLPTGAGEAFF
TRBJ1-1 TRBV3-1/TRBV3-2 CASSQKGLAEAFF
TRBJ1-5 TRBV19 CASSIDYGQPQHF
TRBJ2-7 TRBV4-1 CASSLGTGVREQYF
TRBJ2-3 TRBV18 CASSPGVSTDTQYF
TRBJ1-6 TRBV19 CASSIRGDYNSPLHF
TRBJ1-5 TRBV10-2 CASSVGENQPQHF
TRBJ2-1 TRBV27 CASRAGYYNEQFF
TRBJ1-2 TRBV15 CATSRDEEGLYGYTF
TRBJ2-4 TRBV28 CASSLTGPVGNIQYF
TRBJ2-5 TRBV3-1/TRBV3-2 CASSFHSSGGAGETQYF
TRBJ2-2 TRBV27 CASPISGELFF
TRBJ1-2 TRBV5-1 CASSFGGTDTYGYTF
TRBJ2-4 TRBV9 CASSVGLGGAIQYF